The 26 T cell receptor beta chains presented below share a single source sample, sequenced in a study of blood T cells in healthy people across ages. Through a sample-barcoded 5' primer and a J-beta primer mix, a second PCR was run for roughly 6 to 12 cycles. Using its own MiXCR run on the 5' RACE reads, TCRdb lists one record per CDR3 protein. The repertoire consists of some 1.5 million distinct CDR3 sequences, with 28% occurring once and the leading ten covering more than 6%. Source material: blood. Receptors were obtained from a woman in her 30s in good health.

The chain carries TRBV2 and TRBJ2-1; 7 nucleotides agree with TRBD2. V trimming: 10 bases; J trimming: 1 base; junction bases outside the gene matches: 4. Germline V lookup: CDR1 SNHLY, CDR2 FYNNEI. The CDR3 is made up of 13 amino acids. The CDR3 DNA follows: TGTGCCACCCCGGGGGGATCCTACAATGAGCAGTTCTTC. It translates to CATPGGSYNEQFF.

With regard to this clonotype: A much larger clonotype is one base distant, so this may be a read error. The rearrangement uses TRBV20-1 and TRBJ1-2; D is possibly TRBD1 (5 bases). The CDR3 has 15 amino acids. The ends were cut back, 5 bases at V and 2 bases at J, with 18 bases in the middle. Per germline, CDR1 DFQATT and CDR2 SNEGSKA (reference sequence). The CDR3 nucleotides read TGCAGTGCTCCACGCGCTGCGGGGGGGAACTATGGCTACACCTTC. The encoded protein is CSAPRAAGGNYGYTF.

This rearrangement joins TRBV20-1 to TRBJ1-2; tentatively, D is TRBD1 (5 bases). The CDR3 totals 15 residues. Trimming cost V 3 bases and J 4 bases, with 18 bases left between them. The V gene's germline CDR1 is DFQATT and CDR2 SNEGSKA (reference sequence). CDR3 nucleotides: TGCAGTGCTAGTGAAAGGGGCCTGGGGAGCTATGGCTACACCTTC. Protein product: CSASERGLGSYGYTF.

The genes are TRBV12-3 or TRBV12-4 and TRBJ2-1; 11 nucleotides agree with TRBD2. The CDR3 contains 19 residues. The V and J ends lost 5 bases and 4 bases, in that order; junction bases with no gene match: 16. The CDR3 spells CASSPRQGLAGGTYNEQFF. In DNA form, the CDR3 reads TGTGCCAGCAGTCCCCGACAGGGGCTAGCGGGGGGAACATACAATGAGCAGTTCTTC.

This clonotype was counted at least ten times. CDR3 sequence reads: CASSYSQSYSYEQYF. Written as DNA, the CDR3 is TGTGCCAGCAGTTACAGTCAGAGCTACTCCTACGAGCAGTACTTC. The V and J genes are TRBV6-6 and TRBJ2-7; no definite D call. The CDR3 contains 15 residues. V was shortened by 2 bases and J by 0 bases, with 11 bases between the two germline ends. Per germline, CDR1 MNHNY and CDR2 SVGAGI (reference sequence).

This clonotype was counted only a few times. This chain connects TRBV7-9 to TRBJ2-7; D ambiguous. This CDR3 comprises 15 residues. Trimming pared 5 bases from V and 5 bases from J, leaving 19 bases between. Looked up from germline, CDR1 is SEHNR and CDR2 is FQNEAQ (reference sequence). The chain's CDR3 is CASSPESRTWDEQYF. CDR3 in DNA: TGTGCCAGCAGCCCCGAAAGTAGGACGTGGGACGAGCAGTACTTC. Full variable domain (outside the CDR3, taken from reference TRBV7-9 and TRBJ2-7): DTGVSQNPRHKITKRGQNVTFRCDPISEHNRLYWYRQTLGQGPEFLTYFQNEAQLEKSRLLSDRFSAERPKGSFSTLEIQRTEQGDSAMYLCASSPESRTWDEQYFGPGTRLTVT.

The chain is built from TRBV7-2 and TRBJ1-1; D call uncertain. CDR3 length: 14 amino acids. From germline, CDR1 is SGHTA and CDR2 FQGNSA. The germline V and J ends were trimmed by 3 bases and 5 bases, with 13 bases remaining between them. Written as DNA, the CDR3 is TGTGCCAGCAGCTTCGGCCCCCCGAGGACTGAAGCTTTCTTT. This translates into CASSFGPPRTEAFF.

The chain recombines TRBV28 with TRBJ2-3; 9 nucleotides agree with TRBD2. This CDR3 is built from 17 residues. Losses at the gene ends were 5 bases for V and 5 bases for J; bases not matched to a gene: 14. Germline loops: CDR1 MDHEN, CDR2 SYDVKM. CDR3 nucleotides: TGTGCCAGCAGTGCCCCCCTCGGAGCGGGGGGAGGAGATACGCAGTATTTT. As protein: CASSAPLGAGGGDTQYF. The entire variable domain, with the rest obtained from reference TRBV28 and TRBJ2-3, is as follows: DVKVTQSSRYLVKRTGEKVFLECVQDMDHENMFWYRQDPGLGLRLIYFSYDVKMKEKGDIPEGYSVSREKKERFSLILESASTNQTSMYLCASSAPLGAGGGDTQYFGPGTRLTVL.

This chain links TRBV3-1 with TRBJ2-5; D gene unclear. The germline V gene has CDR1 LGHDT and CDR2 YNNKEL (reference sequence). The V end was cut by 5 bases, the J end by 11 bases, with 15 bases between. The CDR3 is made up of 12 amino acids. The CDR3: CASSYTVNEQYF. In DNA, the CDR3 is TGTGCCAGCAGCTACACCGTTAATGAGCAGTACTTC.

CDR3 nucleotide sequence: TGTGCCAGCAGACTTGAGACACTTTCTAACTATGGCTACACCTTC. It is translated as CASRLETLSNYGYTF. The V gene is TRBV2, the J gene TRBJ1-2; D not certain. Germline V CDR1 and CDR2: SNHLY, FYNNEI. V was cut by 6 bases and J by 0 bases, with 14 bases left in between. The CDR3 length is 15 residues.

About this clonotype: This may arise from a read error, as a much more abundant clone is one base away. The rearrangement joins TRBV20-1 to TRBJ2-1; weak D call: TRBD1 (5 bases). CDR3 length: 12 amino acids. In germline, CDR1 is DFQATT, CDR2 SNEGSKA (reference sequence). The CDR3 sequence is CRATTASLEQFF. CDR3 in DNA: TGCAGGGCTACGACAGCCTCTCTCGAGCAGTTCTTC.

This clonotype was detected a few times. The chain combines TRBV27 with TRBJ2-3, with no clear D. V shed 0 bases and J shed 6 bases, with 10 bases lying between them. Per the germline V gene, CDR1 is MNHEY and CDR2 is SMNVEV (reference sequence). There are 14 residues in the CDR3. The CDR3 protein is CASSLSPDLDTQYF. In nucleotides, the CDR3 is TGTGCCAGCAGTTTATCCCCGGATCTTGATACGCAGTATTTT.

This clonotype was counted only a few times. This CDR3 reads CASSQGSGKGSYNEQFF. The CDR3 bases are TGCGCCAGCAGCCAAGGATCGGGGAAAGGATCCTACAATGAGCAGTTCTTC. This chain joins TRBV4-1 and TRBJ2-1, with a weak D call TRBD2 (5 bases). The length of the CDR3 is 17 residues. The V gene's germline CDR1 is MGHRA and CDR2 YSYEKL. V lost 1 base, J lost 1 base, and 14 bases lay in between.

CDR3 DNA: TGCGCCAGCAGCTTGAATAGCGGGGGGGCGGAGACCCAGTACTTC. Translation: CASSLNSGGAETQYF. J is TRBJ2-5 and V is TRBV5-1; 11 nucleotides agree with TRBD2. The germline V gene has CDR1 SGHRS and CDR2 YFSETQ. The CDR3 is made up of 15 amino acids. V shed 1 base and J 5 bases; nucleotides not matched to a gene: 4.

The chain couples TRBV12-3 or TRBV12-4 to TRBJ2-7; 7 bases line up with TRBD1. This CDR3 comprises 13 residues. The V gene end was trimmed by 0 bases and the J gene end by 8 bases; junction bases not matched to a gene: 4. The CDR3 region has the DNA TGTGCCAGCAGTTTAGCGAGGGACAGAAAGCAGTACTTC. This codes for CASSLARDRKQYF.

This clonotype was counted ten times or more. The rearrangement links TRBV20-1 to TRBJ2-7, with D possibly matching TRBD1 (6 bases). The V gene's germline CDR1 is DFQATT and CDR2 SNEGSKA (reference sequence). Trimming took off 6 bases at V and 3 bases at J, with 18 bases between the two ends. The CDR3 extends over 14 amino acids. The CDR3 region has the DNA TGCAGTGCCAATTTCCCAGGGGACGTCTACGAGCAGTACTTC. Its translation is CSANFPGDVYEQYF.

In DNA, the CDR3 is TGTGCCAGCAGCTTATGGGGAGGGCAGTATCGAAATGAGCAGTTCTTC. Translating it yields CASSLWGGQYRNEQFF. V usage is TRBV7-2 and J usage is TRBJ2-1; the match to TRBD2 covers 7 bases. Per germline, CDR1 SGHTA and CDR2 FQGNSA. V lost 2 bases and J lost 7; bases outside the gene matches: 11. The CDR3 has 16 amino acids.

The gene calls are TRBV28 and TRBJ2-3; 9 bases match TRBD1. The CDR3 is made up of 14 amino acids. J gave up 9 bases and V 1 base, and 5 bases lay outside the gene matches. Germline CDR1 MDHEN, CDR2 SYDVKM. The chain's CDR3 is CASSLFGTGKTQYF. The CDR3 region has the DNA TGTGCCAGCAGTTTATTCGGGACAGGGAAAACGCAGTATTTT.

V gene TRBV12-3 or TRBV12-4 combines with J gene TRBJ1-2; D unclear. The V end lost 11 bases, the J end lost 0 bases, and 10 bases lay between the germline ends. The CDR3 sequence is 12 residues long. The CDR3, as DNA: TGTGCCGGCATGGGGACTAACTATGGCTACACCTTC. Translation gives CAGMGTNYGYTF.

As to this clonotype: Germline is not matched at one junction end, which may reflect a read error. This chain joins TRBV10-3 and TRBJ1-2, with D possibly being TRBD1 (6 bases). The CDR3 loop spans 14 amino acids. Germline CDR1 ENHRY, CDR2 SYGVKD. The CDR3 DNA reads as TGTGCCATCAGTGCGCAGGGGAGATCGGGAGGCTGCACCTTC. Translating it yields CAISAQGRSGGCTF.

In DNA, the CDR3 is TGCAGCGTTCCTAGCGGGGTTTACAATGAGCAGTTCTTC. It is translated as CSVPSGVYNEQFF. V and J are TRBV29-1 and TRBJ2-1, with 9 bases matching TRBD2. The CDR3 loop spans 13 amino acids. Germline V gene data show CDR1 as SQVTM and CDR2 as ANQGSEA. Germline trimming cut 5 bases from V and 4 bases from J; bases unmatched to any gene: 3.

The rearrangement links TRBV28 to TRBJ1-1; maybe TRBD1 (5 bases). In germline, CDR1 is MDHEN, CDR2 SYDVKM. The CDR3 loop spans 13 amino acids. Trimming stripped 6 bases from V and 6 bases from J, with 14 bases between. The DNA of the CDR3 is TGTGCCAGCAGGGCCGGGGGGTTCGCTGAAGCTTTCTTT. Its protein is CASRAGGFAEAFF. Complete variable domain (other parts from reference TRBV28 and TRBJ1-1): DVKVTQSSRYLVKRTGEKVFLECVQDMDHENMFWYRQDPGLGLRLIYFSYDVKMKEKGDIPEGYSVSREKKERFSLILESASTNQTSMYLCASRAGGFAEAFFGQGTRLTVV.

This clonotype was recorded once. The CDR3 protein is CASSVDLAREQYF. Here the CDR3 DNA reads TGTGCCAGCAGCGTAGATCTCGCGAGGGAGCAGTACTTC. The V gene is TRBV9, the J gene TRBJ2-7; the D is unclear. Germline V gives CDR1 SGDLS, CDR2 YYNGEE. The CDR3 covers 13 residues. The V and J ends lost 0 bases and 7 bases respectively, with 11 bases between them.

The chain is built from TRBV2 and TRBJ1-2; no reliable D call. The CDR3 consists of 15 residues. Trimming removed 2 bases at V and 7 bases at J, with 17 bases between. Germline CDR1 reads SNHLY; CDR2 reads FYNNEI. The DNA for the CDR3 is TGTGCCAGCAGTGAACATGGCCCCGCGGACCCTGGCTACACCTTC. Residues: CASSEHGPADPGYTF. Drawing the rest from reference TRBV2 and TRBJ1-2, the complete variable domain is EPEVTQTPSHQVTQMGQEVILRCVPISNHLYFYWYRQILGQKVEFLVSFYNNEISEKSEIFDDQFSVERPDGSNFTLKIRSTKLEDSAMYFCASSEHGPADPGYTFGSGTRLTVV.

The chain links TRBV20-1 to TRBJ2-5, with TRBD1 identical over 7 bases. V was clipped by 1 base and J by 1 base; unmatched bases: 15. CDR3 length: 18 residues. Germline CDR1 DFQATT, CDR2 SNEGSKA (reference sequence). The CDR3 reads CSARGVLRDSRLQETQYF. CDR3 nucleotide sequence: TGCAGTGCTAGAGGGGTATTACGGGACAGCAGGCTCCAAGAGACCCAGTACTTC.

Of note for this clonotype: No conserved phenylalanine or tryptophan is present at the end of the CDR3, so a read error is the likely explanation. The chain links TRBV5-6 to TRBJ2-7; D not resolved. Germline values: CDR1 SGHDT, CDR2 YYEEEE. The CDR3 loop spans 13 amino acids. V gave up 2 bases and J gave up 5 bases, with 11 bases separating them. The CDR3 here is CASSLMETNEQYC. As DNA, the CDR3 is TGTGCCAGCAGCTTAATGGAAACCAACGAGCAGTACTGC.